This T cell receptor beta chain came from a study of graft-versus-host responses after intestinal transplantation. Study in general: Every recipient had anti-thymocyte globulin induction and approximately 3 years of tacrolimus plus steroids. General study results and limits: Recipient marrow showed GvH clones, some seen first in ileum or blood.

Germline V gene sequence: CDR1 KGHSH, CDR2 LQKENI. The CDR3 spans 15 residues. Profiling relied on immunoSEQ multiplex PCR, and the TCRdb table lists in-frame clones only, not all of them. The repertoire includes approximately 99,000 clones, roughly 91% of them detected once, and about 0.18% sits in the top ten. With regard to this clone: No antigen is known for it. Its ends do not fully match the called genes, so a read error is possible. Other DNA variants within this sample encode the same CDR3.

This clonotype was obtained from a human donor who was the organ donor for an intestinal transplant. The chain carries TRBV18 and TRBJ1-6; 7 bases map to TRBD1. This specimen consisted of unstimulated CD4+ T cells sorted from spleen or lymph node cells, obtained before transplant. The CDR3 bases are TGTGCCAGCTCACCTAAGGACAGGAGTAATTCCCCCCTCCACTTT. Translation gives CASSPKDRSNSPLHF.